The TCR beta chain described here comes from a study of T cell changes during pregnancy in multiple sclerosis. Method: immunoSEQ multiplex PCR; TCRdb's copy keeps in-frame clones and lacks some. The table records tens of thousands of clones, 90% to 95% of them present only once. The V segment lost 0 bases and the J segment 4 bases; nucleotides outside the gene matches: 9. This CDR3 has 16 residues. Per germline, CDR1 SQVTM and CDR2 ANQGSEA. The TCR was taken from a female donor with multiple sclerosis, enrolled in a pregnancy study. The sample in question was CD8+ T cells from peripheral blood mononuclear cells, obtained before pregnancy. This chain joins TRBV29-1 and TRBJ2-3; TRBD2 agrees at 8 bases. In nucleotides, the CDR3 is TGCAGCGTTGAAGATCTAGGCGGGGGGTTTGCAGATACGCAGTATTTT. Protein sequence: CSVEDLGGGFADTQYF.